The TCR beta chain under discussion was sequenced for a study of neoadjuvant anti-PD-1 for oral cavity cancer (dated by TCRdb to the early 2020s). For context, the study as a whole: Before curative-intent surgical resection, most patients were given three to four biweekly doses of nivolumab at 3 mg/kg. Patients without progression received a fourth nivolumab dose around day 43 and underwent definitive surgical resection on days 50-56. Under RECIST 1.1, a patient counted as a responder if showing complete response, partial response or stable disease, and as a non-responder if showing progression. The parent correlative cohort had 11 to 12 patients and a response rate of 30% to 35%.

The germline V gene (reference sequence) yields GTSNPN for CDR1 and SVGIG for CDR2. A distance of 15 bases separates the germline ends of V and J, which lose 4 bases and 6 bases respectively. Including the terminal cysteine and phenylalanine, the CDR3 comprises 13 residues. The sequence is cut down to CDR3 DNA, 39 bases in frame from base 1. PBMC libraries used mostly approximately 480 ng of input genomic DNA for deep sequencing, with six replicates per sample. The immunoSEQ hsTCRbeta kit was used to prepare TCRbeta libraries, following the manufacturer's instructions. An Illumina NovaSeq 6000 S4 flow cell was used to sequence the final libraries, which had first been combined to 3 nM. In the source study's methods: The immunoSEQ Analyzer handled quality control and preprocessing of the raw data. The analysis was limited to productive rearrangements, and each clonotype was defined by a unique CDR3 amino acid sequence. Repertoire clonality was estimated as the Gini-Simpson index, which was computed with the R package tcR. Student's t test was used to compare Gini indices, while Pearson correlation assessed associations with tumor size change. TCRdb retrieved this table from immuneACCESS and kept in-frame rearrangements only. Not all clones are present; in checked studies, unresolved V genes account for under half, and no reason is known for the remainder. V and J calls and clone size are as listed in that table; D and trimming were resolved from the DNA. For this sample the table gives about 15,000 clones, of which approximately 80% were detected only once. Less than 3.5% of the sample rests with the top ten.

This specimen's time point label, per the study, means: before neoadjuvant nivolumab. Patients had been newly diagnosed with stage II-IVA oral cavity squamous cell carcinoma, and no prior systemic or radiation treatment had been given to the patients. The cohort consisted of patients with HPV-negative, locally advanced oral cavity squamous cell carcinoma. No culture maintenance or expansion was done, as the peripheral blood mononuclear cells went straight to analysis. The samples were drawn from a longitudinal correlative study tied to a single-arm phase II trial testing neoadjuvant nivolumab in oral cavity squamous cell carcinoma. Genomic DNA-based TCRbeta sequencing was performed on subject-matched pre- and post-treatment PBMCs and tumors from three responders and three non-responders. Peripheral blood mononuclear cells were drawn once before nivolumab treatment and a second time after treatment, when surgery took place. Genomic DNA was isolated from PBMCs using the Maxwell RSC DNA from Cells kit.

This clone was detected a few times. What antigen it recognizes has not been identified. Per-nucleotide qualities are absent, and no much larger clonotype sits a single base away. General conclusions and limits of the study: Only a few patients per response group were included in the TCR analyses, and larger cohorts for validation were called for by the authors. After neoadjuvant nivolumab, non-responders showed significantly higher T cell clonality (Gini index) in PBMCs than responders did. Higher pretreatment blood Treg/Th17 ratios correlated with higher pretreatment blood TCRbeta clonality and lower post-treatment tumor TCRbeta clonality.

The receptor's source is a person aged 35-80 years with oral cavity squamous cell carcinoma. The sequences come from PBMCs, collected before nivolumab (anti-PD-1) treatment. The rearranged segments are TRBV30 and TRBJ1-1; no D segment can be confidently identified. The sequence in DNA is TGTGCCTGGATCGGACTAGGTGTTTCTGAAGCTTTCTTT. Its product reads: CAWIGLGVSEAFF.